Listed below are T cell receptor beta chains from one sample, sequenced in a study of blood T cells in healthy people across ages. TCRdb reprocessed the 5' RACE reads with MiXCR, giving one entry per CDR3 protein. The repertoire consists of approximately 1,700,000 distinct CDR3 sequences, with around 42% occurring once and the leading ten covering more than 20%. The source material was blood. The receptors shown here come from a human donor in good health. Both conserved end residues are part of each CDR3. The order of the fields is J gene, clone size, V gene, D gene, CDR3 DNA, CDR3 protein. D genes are given only for firm matches. For some rows the clone size is stated as once, few or many, or as a class when expanded; others skip it.

>TRBJ1-3|NA|TRBV7-6|NA
TGTGCCAGCAGACCCGTCTCTGGAAGCACCATATATTTT
CASRPVSGSTIYF
>TRBJ2-1|NA|TRBV20-1|TRBD2
TGCAGTGCAGCGACTAGCGGGGTTTGGAATGAGCAGTTCTTC
CSAATSGVWNEQFF
>TRBJ1-5|few|TRBV20-1|NA
TGCAGTGCTAGAGAGGATAGCAATCAGCCCCAGCATTTT
CSAREDSNQPQHF
>TRBJ2-5|few|TRBV4-2|NA
TGTGCCAGCAGCCAGGAGCCCCCTTCGCGACTATACAACGCGGAGACCCAGTACTTC
CASSQEPPSRLYNAETQYF
>TRBJ1-6|NA|TRBV21-1|NA
TGTGCCAGCAGCATCGTTTTAGGGGTAAATTCACCCCTCCACTTT
CASSIVLGVNSPLHF
>TRBJ2-7|few|TRBV29-1|NA
TGCAGCGTCCTGGGCTCTAGCCGTAGCTCCTACAATGAGCAGTACTTC
CSVLGSSRSSYNEQYF
>TRBJ2-3|NA|TRBV3-1|NA
TGTGCCAGCAGCGCGCTTGGCCGGGCAGATACGCAGTATTTT
CASSALGRADTQYF
>TRBJ1-2|few|TRBV29-1|NA
TGCAGCGTTGCAGTTGGGACGGCCGATGGCTACACCTTC
CSVAVGTADGYTF
>TRBJ2-3|NA|TRBV20-1|TRBD2
TGCAGTGCTAGATCTGTGGGGTTAGCGGGGGGGGTCACAGATACGCAGTATTTT
CSARSVGLAGGVTDTQYF
>TRBJ1-2|NA|TRBV12-3/TRBV12-4|TRBD1
TGTGCCAGCGCTCGAGCGGGACAGGGGTTCGAGGATAGCTACACCTTC
CASARAGQGFEDSYTF
>TRBJ2-7|NA|TRBV5-1|TRBD1
TGCGCCAGCAGCAAAATGGGACAGGGGGACGTCTACGAGCAGTACTTC
CASSKMGQGDVYEQYF
>TRBJ2-1|NA|TRBV12-5|NA
TGTGCTAGTGGTCTGAGCAATGAGCAGTTCTTC
CASGLSNEQFF
>TRBJ1-2|NA|TRBV2|NA
TGTGCCATCAAGGGGGGCTATGGCTACACCTTC
CAIKGGYGYTF
>TRBJ2-5|NA|TRBV5-6|NA
TGTGCCAGCAGCTTGCGACGGTACAATGAGCAGTACTTC
CASSLRRYNEQYF
>TRBJ2-4|few|TRBV9|NA
TGTGCCAGCAGCCCTCGGATAGTGGGTGGGGAGCAGTACTTC
CASSPRIVGGEQYF
>TRBJ2-1|few|TRBV11-2|NA
TGTGCCAGCAGCTTAGTCGAGGTTAGCGGTGACAATGAGCAGTTCTTC
CASSLVEVSGDNEQFF
>TRBJ2-7|few|TRBV27|NA
TGTGCCAGCAGTTTATCGGCAGGGACACTACCCTACGAGCAGTACTTC
CASSLSAGTLPYEQYF
>TRBJ1-2|NA|TRBV7-9|NA
TGTGCCAGCAGCTTAGGCGCGTTCGGATTGGGCTACACCTTC
CASSLGAFGLGYTF
>TRBJ2-5|NA|TRBV4-1|NA
TGCGCCAGCAGCCAGATAGTACGGAGTGAGTTGGAGACCCAGTACTTC
CASSQIVRSELETQYF
>TRBJ1-2|NA|TRBV15|NA
TGTGCCACCAGCAGAGAGAGGGGAACCTATGGCTACACCTTC
CATSRERGTYGYTF
>TRBJ2-5|NA|TRBV20-1|NA
TGCAGTGCTAGAGTCCACAGGCTCGAAGAGACCCAGTACTTC
CSARVHRLEETQYF
>TRBJ2-7|NA|TRBV27|TRBD1
TGTGCCAGCAGTTTAGGGACAGGGGGCCGCGAGCAGTACTTC
CASSLGTGGREQYF
>TRBJ2-7|NA|TRBV2|NA
TGTGCCAGCCGGCTACAGGGTAAAGGGTACGAGCAGTACTTC
CASRLQGKGYEQYF
>TRBJ2-5|many|TRBV7-9|NA
TGTGCCAGCAGCTTGGGGCAGGGTGAAGAGACCCAGTACTTC
CASSLGQGEETQYF
>TRBJ2-3|NA|TRBV10-2|NA
TGCGCCAGCAGTAAGAGGGTTATTAGCACAGATACGCAGTATTTT
CASSKRVISTDTQYF